Given below is one TCR beta chain in context. Its specificity is not known. This record belongs to a study of OX40 agonist ivuxolimab in advanced cancers. Study-wide context: Checkpoint inhibitors had been given previously to over 30% of patients.

Clones were read by immunoSEQ multiplex PCR, and TCRdb kept only the in-frame ones, dropping some. Among some 45,000 clones, approximately 84% were seen once, and the ten largest hold about 5%. Study findings and constraints: CD8+ T cells were the subset that, on average, had more expanded clones than CD4+.

The receptor was derived from an adult with an advanced solid tumor such as melanoma, head and neck, liver or kidney cancer. The sample in question was CD4+ or CD8+ T cells sorted from blood, obtained in a trial of the OX40 agonist ivuxolimab.

The CDR3 DNA is TGTGCCAGCTCAACCGGGACGATGAACACTGAAGCTTTCTTT. This sequence encodes CASSTGTMNTEAFF. This chain connects TRBV18 to TRBJ1-1; possibly TRBD1 for D (5 bases). Germline-derived CDR1 and CDR2 are KGHSH and LQKENI. CDR3 size: 14 residues. With 5 bases removed from V and 0 bases from J, the gap between germline ends came to 10 bases.